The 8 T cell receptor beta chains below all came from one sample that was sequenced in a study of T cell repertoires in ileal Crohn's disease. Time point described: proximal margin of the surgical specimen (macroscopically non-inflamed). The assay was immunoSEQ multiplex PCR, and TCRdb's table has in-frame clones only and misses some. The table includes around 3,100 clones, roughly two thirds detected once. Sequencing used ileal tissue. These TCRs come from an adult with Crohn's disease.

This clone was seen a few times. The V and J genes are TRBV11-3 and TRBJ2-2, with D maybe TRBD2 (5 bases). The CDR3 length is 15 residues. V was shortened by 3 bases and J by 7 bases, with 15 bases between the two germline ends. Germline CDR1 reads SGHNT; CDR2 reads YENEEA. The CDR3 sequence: CASSLGDSMGGELFF. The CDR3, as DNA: TGTGCCAGCAGCTTGGGAGACTCCATGGGCGGGGAGCTGTTTTTT.

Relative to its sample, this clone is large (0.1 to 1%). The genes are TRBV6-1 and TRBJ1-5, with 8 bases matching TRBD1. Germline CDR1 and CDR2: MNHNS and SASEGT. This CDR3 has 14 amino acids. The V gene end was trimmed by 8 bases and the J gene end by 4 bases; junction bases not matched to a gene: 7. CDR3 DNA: TGTGCCAGCGGAGTGACAGGGGCTAATCAGCCCCAGCATTTT. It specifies CASGVTGANQPQHF.

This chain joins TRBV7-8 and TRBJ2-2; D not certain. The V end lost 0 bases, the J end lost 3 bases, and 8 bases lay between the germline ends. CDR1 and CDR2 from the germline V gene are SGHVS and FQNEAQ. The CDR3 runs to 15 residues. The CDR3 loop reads CASSLADKYTGELFF. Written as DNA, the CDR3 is TGTGCCAGCAGCTTAGCTGACAAATACACCGGGGAGCTGTTTTTT. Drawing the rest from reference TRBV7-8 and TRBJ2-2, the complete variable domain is GAGVSQSPRYKVAKRGQDVALRCDPISGHVSLFWYQQALGQGPEFLTYFQNEAQLDKSGLPSDRFFAERPEGSVSTLKIQRTQQEDSAVYLCASSLADKYTGELFFGEGSRLTVL.

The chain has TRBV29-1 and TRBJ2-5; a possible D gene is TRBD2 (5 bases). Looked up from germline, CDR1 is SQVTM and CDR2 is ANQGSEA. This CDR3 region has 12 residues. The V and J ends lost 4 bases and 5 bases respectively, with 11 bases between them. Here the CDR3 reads CSVGPAGETQYF. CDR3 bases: TGCAGCGTTGGGCCGGCGGGCGAGACCCAGTACTTC.

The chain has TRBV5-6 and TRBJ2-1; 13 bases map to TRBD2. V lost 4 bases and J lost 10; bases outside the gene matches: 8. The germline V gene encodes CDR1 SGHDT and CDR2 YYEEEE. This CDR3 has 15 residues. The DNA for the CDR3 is TGTGCCAGCAGCCTCGGACTAGCGGGAGCGGGGGAGCAGTTCTTC. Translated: CASSLGLAGAGEQFF.

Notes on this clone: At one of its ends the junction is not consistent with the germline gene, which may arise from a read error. CDR3 sequence reads: CASSLGLEDRGAVF. The CDR3 DNA sequence: TGTGCCAGCAGCTTGGGGCTAGAGGACCGGGGAGCTGTTTTT. This chain uses TRBV5-6 with TRBJ2-2; the D gene is possibly TRBD2 (5 bases). This CDR3 contains 14 residues. CDR1 is SGHDT, CDR2 YYEEEE, per germline.

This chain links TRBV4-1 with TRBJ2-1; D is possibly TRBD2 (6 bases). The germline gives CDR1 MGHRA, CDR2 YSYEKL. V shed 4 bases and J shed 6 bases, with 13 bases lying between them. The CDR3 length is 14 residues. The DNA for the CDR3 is TGCGCCAGCAGCCTGAGCGGGCCCCTCAATGAGCAGTTCTTC. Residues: CASSLSGPLNEQFF.

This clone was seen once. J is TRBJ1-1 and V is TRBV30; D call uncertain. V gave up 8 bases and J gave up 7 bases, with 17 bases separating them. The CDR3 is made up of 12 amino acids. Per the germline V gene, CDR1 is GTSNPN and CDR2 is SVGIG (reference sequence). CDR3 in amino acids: CARTRQNIEAFF. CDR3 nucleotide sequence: TGTGCCCGGACTAGGCAGAATATTGAAGCTTTCTTT.